This T cell receptor beta chain was captured in a study of T cell clonality in common variable immunodeficiency. Study findings and constraints: Reportedly, TCR beta sequences from common variable immunodeficiency showed fewer deletions and N-nucleotide insertions.

Points on this clone: Its specificity is not known. The read falls 3 residues short of the CDR3 end, and the missing part is taken from the germline J gene.

The CDR3 runs to 14 residues. Germline V gene sequence: CDR1 MNHEY, CDR2 SVGEGT. V was trimmed by 4 bases and J by 6 bases, leaving 14 bases between them. Produced via immunoSEQ multiplex PCR; TCRdb's table is partial and in-frame only. Sampling found 2,500 or so clones, none seen once. The TCR was taken from a human donor with common variable immunodeficiency. J is TRBJ2-3 and V is TRBV6-2 or TRBV6-3; TRBD1 is a possible D gene (5 bases). Sequencing was done on a sample of peripheral blood mononuclear cells. The part of the CDR3 DNA that was read is TGTGCCAGCAGTTGGCCGGTCCCAGGGGATACG. Its translation is CASSWPVPGDT. The whole CDR3 sequence reads CASSWPVPGDTQYF.